A selection of T cell receptor beta chains follows, all from one sample in a study of blood T cell repertoires in COVID-19. Sequencing used immunoSEQ multiplex PCR; TCRdb keeps in-frame clones, though not all of them. The repertoire holds tens of thousands of clones, around four fifths seen once, with 15% in the top ten. Source material: peripheral blood. These receptors all come from a man aged 60 to 69 with COVID-19, enrolled during active disease. The CDR3 runs from the conserved cysteine through the conserved F or W. A D gene is named only where the DNA matches it firmly. Only part of the rows carry a size: once, few, many, or a class if the clone is expanded.

j_call d_call v_call clone_size cdr3_aa cdr3_nt
TRBJ1-2 - TRBV24-1 - CATSDNGELGYTF TGTGCCACCAGTGACAACGGGGAACTTGGCTACACCTTC
TRBJ2-2 TRBD2 TRBV6-5 - CASRTGTTNTGELFF TGTGCCAGCAGGACCGGGACTACGAACACCGGGGAGCTGTTTTTT
TRBJ1-6 - TRBV30 few CAWWTGVPSPLHF TGTGCCTGGTGGACGGGAGTTCCTTCACCCCTCCACTTT
TRBJ2-7 TRBD1 TRBV4-1 - CASSQTGGPGEQYF TGCGCCAGCAGCCAGACAGGGGGCCCGGGCGAGCAGTACTTC
TRBJ1-5 - TRBV11-1 - CASSLRFRAPQPQHF TGTGCCAGCAGCTTAAGATTCAGGGCGCCCCAACCCCAGCATTTT
TRBJ2-7 - TRBV11-2 - CASSTLRFTYEQYF TGTGCCAGCAGCACCCTCAGGTTTACCTACGAGCAGTACTTC
TRBJ2-7 TRBD2 TRBV7-9 - CASSPRTSGDYEQYF TGTGCCAGCAGCCCCCGGACTAGCGGGGACTACGAGCAGTACTTC
TRBJ1-4 - TRBV5-4 once CASSQNEKLFF TGTGCCAGCAGCCAGAATGAAAAACTGTTTTTT
TRBJ1-1 TRBD1 TRBV6-5 - CALRTGNTEAFF TGTGCCCTTCGGACAGGGAACACTGAAGCTTTCTTT
TRBJ2-5 - TRBV10-2 - CASSESFRETQYF TGCGCCAGCAGTGAGTCGTTTCGAGAGACCCAGTACTTC
TRBJ2-1 TRBD2 TRBV2 - CAMRGGRFDEQFF TGTGCCATGCGGGGGGGCCGGTTTGATGAGCAGTTCTTC
TRBJ2-1 - TRBV7-3 - CASSLRDFYNEQFF TGTGCCAGCAGTTTACGGGATTTTTACAATGAGCAGTTCTTC
TRBJ1-4 - TRBV28 - CASSLPRGGREKLFF TGTGCCAGCAGTTTACCTCGGGGTGGTCGTGAAAAACTGTTTTTT
TRBJ2-1 - TRBV7-3 - CASSLGQNNEQFF TGTGCCAGCAGCTTAGGACAAAACAATGAGCAGTTCTTC
TRBJ1-2 - TRBV27 - CASGPQGVNLYGYTF TGTGCCAGCGGGCCACAGGGTGTCAATCTCTATGGCTACACCTTC
TRBJ2-5 TRBD1 TRBV28 once CASRAGGDKQYF TGTGCCAGTAGAGCAGGGGGCGACAAGCAGTACTTC
TRBJ1-6 - TRBV5-1 - CASSLGAPENSPLHF TGCGCCAGCAGCTTGGGGGCGCCTGAGAATTCACCCCTCCACTTT
TRBJ1-1 - TRBV30 - CAWRAPWPSEAFF TGTGCCTGGAGGGCACCTTGGCCTTCTGAAGCTTTCTTT
TRBJ2-1 - TRBV5-1 - CASSLGGAPRLNEQFF TGCGCCAGCAGCCTTGGGGGGGCTCCCCGCCTAAATGAGCAGTTCTTC
TRBJ1-2 - TRBV20-1 few CSANRREGYTF TGCAGTGCTAATAGGAGGGAGGGCTACACCTTC
TRBJ2-7 TRBD1 TRBV28 - CASSLGDRFSEQYF TGTGCCAGCAGCTTAGGGGACAGATTTTCCGAGCAGTACTTC
TRBJ2-1 TRBD2 TRBV11-2 - CASSPPGTSLNEQFF TGTGCCAGCAGCCCCCCCGGGACTAGTCTGAATGAGCAGTTCTTC
TRBJ2-1 TRBD2 TRBV24-1 once CATSLGGNEQFF TGTGCCACCAGTCTCGGGGGGAATGAGCAGTTCTTC
TRBJ2-5 - TRBV7-9 few CASSIIDRKETQYF TGTGCCAGCAGCATAATAGACAGAAAAGAGACCCAGTACTTC
TRBJ2-3 - TRBV15 - CATSRGLGDTQYF TGTGCCACCAGCAGAGGACTCGGAGATACGCAGTATTTT
TRBJ1-4 TRBD1 TRBV4-2 few CASSQNHLGGANEKLFF TGTGCCAGCAGCCAAAACCACCTAGGGGGCGCGAATGAAAAACTGTTTTTT
TRBJ2-5 - TRBV10-3 - CAISESLASAQETQYF TGTGCCATCAGTGAGTCTTTGGCCAGCGCCCAAGAGACCCAGTACTTC
TRBJ2-3 TRBD2 TRBV5-1 - CASSFRGGAADTQYF TGCGCCAGCAGCTTTCGCGGGGGGGCCGCAGATACGCAGTATTTT
TRBJ2-5 TRBD2 TRBV6-6 - CASSYYRGGSQETQYF TGTGCCAGCAGTTACTACCGCGGGGGATCCCAAGAGACCCAGTACTTC
TRBJ2-5 TRBD2 TRBV7-9 few CASSPRDYPMGETQYF TGTGCCAGCAGCCCCCGGGACTATCCTATGGGAGAGACCCAGTACTTC
TRBJ2-1 - TRBV7-9 - CASSLALRGGDNEQFF TGTGCCAGCAGCTTAGCCCTCAGGGGAGGGGACAATGAGCAGTTCTTC
TRBJ1-3 TRBD1 TRBV13 - CASSDRQGAARDTIYF TGTGCCAGCAGCGACCGACAGGGGGCGGCCCGTGACACCATATATTTT